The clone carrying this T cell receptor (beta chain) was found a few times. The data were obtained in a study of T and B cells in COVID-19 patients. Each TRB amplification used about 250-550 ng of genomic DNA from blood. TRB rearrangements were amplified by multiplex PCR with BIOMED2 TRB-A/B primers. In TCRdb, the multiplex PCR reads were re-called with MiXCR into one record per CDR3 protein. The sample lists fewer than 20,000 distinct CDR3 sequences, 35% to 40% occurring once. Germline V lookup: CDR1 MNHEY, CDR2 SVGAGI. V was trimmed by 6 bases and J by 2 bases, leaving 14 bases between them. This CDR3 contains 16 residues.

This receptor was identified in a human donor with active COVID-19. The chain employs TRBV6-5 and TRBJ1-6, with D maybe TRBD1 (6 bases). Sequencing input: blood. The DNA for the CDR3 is TGTGCCAGCAGGGACGTGGGGGCGACCTATAATTCACCCCTCCACTTT. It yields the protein CASRDVGATYNSPLHF.